This T cell receptor (beta chain) was observed in a study of T cell responses to AZD1222 COVID-19 vaccine. Trimming shortened V by 0 bases and J by 7 bases, and 25 bases separated the two germline ends. Germline CDR1 reads SNHLY; CDR2 reads FYNNEI. CDR3 size: 19 residues. Sequencing used immunoSEQ multiplex PCR; TCRdb keeps in-frame clones, though not all of them. The sample carries 150,000 to 200,000 clones, approximately 94% recorded once. Sequenced material: peripheral blood, taken 28 days after the second AZD1222 dose. The origin of this receptor is an adult who received the AZD1222 COVID-19 vaccine. The chain employs TRBV2 and TRBJ2-1; tentatively, D is TRBD2 (6 bases). CDR3 nucleotides: TGTGCCAGCAGTGAAGCTTACTTTCCGGGACTCCGGGCGAAGAATGAGCAGTTCTTC. It codes for CASSEAYFPGLRAKNEQFF.